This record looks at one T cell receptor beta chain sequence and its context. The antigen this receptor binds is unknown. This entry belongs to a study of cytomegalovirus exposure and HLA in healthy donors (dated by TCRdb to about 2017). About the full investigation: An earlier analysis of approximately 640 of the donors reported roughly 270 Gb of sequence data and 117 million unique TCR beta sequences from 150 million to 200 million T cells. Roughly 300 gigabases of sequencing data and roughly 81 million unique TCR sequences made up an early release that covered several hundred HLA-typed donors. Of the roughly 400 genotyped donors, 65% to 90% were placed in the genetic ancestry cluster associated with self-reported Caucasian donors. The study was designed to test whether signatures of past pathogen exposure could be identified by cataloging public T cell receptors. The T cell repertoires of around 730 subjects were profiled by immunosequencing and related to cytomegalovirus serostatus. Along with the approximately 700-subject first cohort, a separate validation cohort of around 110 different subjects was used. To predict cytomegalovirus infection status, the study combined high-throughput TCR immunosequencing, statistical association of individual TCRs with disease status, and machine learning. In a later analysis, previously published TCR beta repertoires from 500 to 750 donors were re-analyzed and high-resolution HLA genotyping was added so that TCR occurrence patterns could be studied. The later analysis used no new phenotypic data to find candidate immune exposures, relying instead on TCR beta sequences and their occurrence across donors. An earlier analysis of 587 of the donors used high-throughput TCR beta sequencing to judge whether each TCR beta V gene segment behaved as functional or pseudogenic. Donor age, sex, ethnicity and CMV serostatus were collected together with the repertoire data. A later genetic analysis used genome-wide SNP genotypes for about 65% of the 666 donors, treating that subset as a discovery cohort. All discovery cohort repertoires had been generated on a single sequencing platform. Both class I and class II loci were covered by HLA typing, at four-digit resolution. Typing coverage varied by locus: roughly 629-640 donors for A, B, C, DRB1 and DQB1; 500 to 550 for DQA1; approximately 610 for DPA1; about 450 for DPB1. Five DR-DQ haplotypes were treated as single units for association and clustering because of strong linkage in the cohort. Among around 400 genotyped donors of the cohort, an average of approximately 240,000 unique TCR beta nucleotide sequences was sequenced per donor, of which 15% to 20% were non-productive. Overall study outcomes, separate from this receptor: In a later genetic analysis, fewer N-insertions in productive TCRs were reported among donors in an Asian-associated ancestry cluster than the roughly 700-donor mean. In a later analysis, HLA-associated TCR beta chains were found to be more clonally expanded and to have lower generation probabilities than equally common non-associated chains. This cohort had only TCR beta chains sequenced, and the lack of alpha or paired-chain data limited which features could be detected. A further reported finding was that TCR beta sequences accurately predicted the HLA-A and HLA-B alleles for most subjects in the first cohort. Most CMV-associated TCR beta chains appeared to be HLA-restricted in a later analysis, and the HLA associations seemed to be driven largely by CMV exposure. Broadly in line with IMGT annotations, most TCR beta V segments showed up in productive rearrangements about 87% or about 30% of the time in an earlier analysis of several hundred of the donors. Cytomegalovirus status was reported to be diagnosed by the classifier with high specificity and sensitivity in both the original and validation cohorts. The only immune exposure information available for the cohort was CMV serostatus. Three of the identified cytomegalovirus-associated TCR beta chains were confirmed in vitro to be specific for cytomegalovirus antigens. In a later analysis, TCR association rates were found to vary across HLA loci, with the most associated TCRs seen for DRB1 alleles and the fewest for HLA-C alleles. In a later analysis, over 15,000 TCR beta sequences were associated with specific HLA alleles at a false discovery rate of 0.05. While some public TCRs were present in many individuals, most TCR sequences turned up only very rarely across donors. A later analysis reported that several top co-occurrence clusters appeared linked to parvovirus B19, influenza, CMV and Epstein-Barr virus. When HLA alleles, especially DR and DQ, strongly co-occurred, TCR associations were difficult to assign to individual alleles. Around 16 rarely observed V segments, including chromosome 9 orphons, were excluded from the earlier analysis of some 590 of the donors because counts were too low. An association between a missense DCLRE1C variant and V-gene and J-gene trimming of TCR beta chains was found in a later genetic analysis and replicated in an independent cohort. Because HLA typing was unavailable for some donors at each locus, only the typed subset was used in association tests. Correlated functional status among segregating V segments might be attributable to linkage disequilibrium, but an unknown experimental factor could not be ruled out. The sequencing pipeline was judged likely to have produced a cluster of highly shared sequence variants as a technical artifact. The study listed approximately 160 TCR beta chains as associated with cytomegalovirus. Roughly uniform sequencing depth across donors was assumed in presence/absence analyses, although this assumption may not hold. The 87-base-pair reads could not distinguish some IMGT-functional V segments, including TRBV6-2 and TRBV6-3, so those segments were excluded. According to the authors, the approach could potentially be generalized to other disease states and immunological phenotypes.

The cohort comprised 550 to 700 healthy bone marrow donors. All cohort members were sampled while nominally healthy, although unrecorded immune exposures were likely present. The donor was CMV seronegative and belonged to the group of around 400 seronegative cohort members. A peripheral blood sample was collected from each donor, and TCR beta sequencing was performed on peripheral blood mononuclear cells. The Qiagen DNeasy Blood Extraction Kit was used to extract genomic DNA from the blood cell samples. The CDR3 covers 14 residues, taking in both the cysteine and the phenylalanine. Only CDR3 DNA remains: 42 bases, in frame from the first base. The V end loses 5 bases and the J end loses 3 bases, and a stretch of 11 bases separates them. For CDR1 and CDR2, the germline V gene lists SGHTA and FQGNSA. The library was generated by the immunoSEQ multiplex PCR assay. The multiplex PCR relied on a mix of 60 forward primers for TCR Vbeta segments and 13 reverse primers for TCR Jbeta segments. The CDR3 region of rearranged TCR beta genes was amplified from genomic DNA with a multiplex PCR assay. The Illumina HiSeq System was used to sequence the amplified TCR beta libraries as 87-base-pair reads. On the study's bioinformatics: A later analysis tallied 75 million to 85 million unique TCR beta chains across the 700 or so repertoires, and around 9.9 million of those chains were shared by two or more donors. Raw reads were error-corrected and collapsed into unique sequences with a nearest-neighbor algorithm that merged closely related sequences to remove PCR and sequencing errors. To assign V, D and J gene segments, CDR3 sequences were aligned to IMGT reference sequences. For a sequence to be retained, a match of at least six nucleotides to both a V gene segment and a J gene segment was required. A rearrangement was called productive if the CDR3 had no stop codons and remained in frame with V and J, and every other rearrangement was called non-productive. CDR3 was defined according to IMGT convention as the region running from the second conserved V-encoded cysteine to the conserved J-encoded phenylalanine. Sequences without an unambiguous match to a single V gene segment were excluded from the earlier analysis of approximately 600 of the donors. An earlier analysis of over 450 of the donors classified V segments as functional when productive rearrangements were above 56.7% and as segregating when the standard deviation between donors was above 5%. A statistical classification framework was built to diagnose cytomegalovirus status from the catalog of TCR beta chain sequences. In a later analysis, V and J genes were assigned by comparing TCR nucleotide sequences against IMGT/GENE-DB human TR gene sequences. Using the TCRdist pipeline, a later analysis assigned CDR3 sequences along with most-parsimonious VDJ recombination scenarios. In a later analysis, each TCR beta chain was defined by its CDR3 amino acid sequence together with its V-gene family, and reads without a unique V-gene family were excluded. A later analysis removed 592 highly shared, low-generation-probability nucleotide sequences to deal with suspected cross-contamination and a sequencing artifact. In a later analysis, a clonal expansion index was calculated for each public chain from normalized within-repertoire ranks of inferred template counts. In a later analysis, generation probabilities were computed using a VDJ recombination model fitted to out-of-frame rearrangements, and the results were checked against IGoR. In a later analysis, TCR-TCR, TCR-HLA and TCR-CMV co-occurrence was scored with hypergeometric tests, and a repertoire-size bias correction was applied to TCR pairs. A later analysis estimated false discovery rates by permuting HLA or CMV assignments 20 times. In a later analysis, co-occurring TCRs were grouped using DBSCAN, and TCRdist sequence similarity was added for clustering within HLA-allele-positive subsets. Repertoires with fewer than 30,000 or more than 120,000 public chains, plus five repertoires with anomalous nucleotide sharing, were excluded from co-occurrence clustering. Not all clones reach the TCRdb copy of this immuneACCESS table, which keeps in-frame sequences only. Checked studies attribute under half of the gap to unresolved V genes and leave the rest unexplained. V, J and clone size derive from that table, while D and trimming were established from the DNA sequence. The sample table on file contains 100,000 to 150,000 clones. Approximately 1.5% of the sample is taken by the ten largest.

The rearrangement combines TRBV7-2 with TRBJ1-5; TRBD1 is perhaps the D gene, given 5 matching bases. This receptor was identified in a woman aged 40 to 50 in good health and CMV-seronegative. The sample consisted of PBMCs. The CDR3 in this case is CASSTRQSNQPQHF. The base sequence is TGTGCCAGCAGCACGAGACAGTCCAATCAGCCCCAGCATTTT.